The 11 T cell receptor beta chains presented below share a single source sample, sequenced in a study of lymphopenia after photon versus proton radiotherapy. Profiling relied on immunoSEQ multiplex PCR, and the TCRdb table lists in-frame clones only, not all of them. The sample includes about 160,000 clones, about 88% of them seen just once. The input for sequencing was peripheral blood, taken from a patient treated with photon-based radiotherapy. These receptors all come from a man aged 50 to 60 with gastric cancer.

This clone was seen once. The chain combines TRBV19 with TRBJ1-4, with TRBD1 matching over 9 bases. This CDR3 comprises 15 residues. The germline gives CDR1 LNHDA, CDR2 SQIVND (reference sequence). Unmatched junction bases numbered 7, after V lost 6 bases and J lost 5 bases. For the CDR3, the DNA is TGTGCCAGTAGCGGCACAGGGGGCCCCAATGAAAAACTGTTTTTT. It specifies CASSGTGGPNEKLFF.

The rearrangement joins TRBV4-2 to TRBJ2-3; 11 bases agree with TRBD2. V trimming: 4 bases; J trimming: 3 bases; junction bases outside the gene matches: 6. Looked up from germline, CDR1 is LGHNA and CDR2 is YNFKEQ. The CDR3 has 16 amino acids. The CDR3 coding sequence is TGTGCCAGCAGCCGACCGACTAGCGGGATGACAGATACGCAGTATTTT. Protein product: CASSRPTSGMTDTQYF.

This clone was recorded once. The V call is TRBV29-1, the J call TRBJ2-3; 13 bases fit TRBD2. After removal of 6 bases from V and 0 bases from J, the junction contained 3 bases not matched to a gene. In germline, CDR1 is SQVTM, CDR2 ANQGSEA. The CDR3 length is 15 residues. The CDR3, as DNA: TGCAGCGTCCTGGGACTAGCGGGGAGCACAGATACGCAGTATTTT. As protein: CSVLGLAGSTDTQYF.

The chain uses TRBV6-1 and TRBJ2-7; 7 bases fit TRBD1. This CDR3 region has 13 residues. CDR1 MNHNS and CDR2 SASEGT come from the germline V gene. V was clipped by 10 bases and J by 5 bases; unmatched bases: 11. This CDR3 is CATADRVEDEQYF. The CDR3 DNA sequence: TGTGCCACTGCTGACAGGGTCGAGGACGAGCAGTACTTC.

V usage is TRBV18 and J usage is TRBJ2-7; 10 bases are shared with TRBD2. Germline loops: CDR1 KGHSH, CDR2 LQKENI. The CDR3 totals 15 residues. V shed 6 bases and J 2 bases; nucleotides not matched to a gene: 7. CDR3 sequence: CASSPTSGTPYEQYF. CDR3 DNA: TGTGCCAGCTCCCCTACTAGCGGGACACCCTACGAGCAGTACTTC.

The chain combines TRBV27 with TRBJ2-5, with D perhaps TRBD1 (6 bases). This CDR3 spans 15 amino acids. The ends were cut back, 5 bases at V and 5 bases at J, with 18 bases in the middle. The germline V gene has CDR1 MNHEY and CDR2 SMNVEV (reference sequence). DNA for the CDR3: TGTGCCAGCAGTCCTCGTGTCGGGCAGGGGGAGACCCAGTACTTC. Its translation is CASSPRVGQGETQYF.

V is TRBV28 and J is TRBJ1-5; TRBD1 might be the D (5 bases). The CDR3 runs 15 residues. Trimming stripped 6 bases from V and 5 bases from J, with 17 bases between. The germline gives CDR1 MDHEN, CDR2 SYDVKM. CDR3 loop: CASSPGQGRDQPQHF. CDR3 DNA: TGTGCCAGCAGCCCAGGGCAGGGACGCGATCAGCCCCAGCATTTT.

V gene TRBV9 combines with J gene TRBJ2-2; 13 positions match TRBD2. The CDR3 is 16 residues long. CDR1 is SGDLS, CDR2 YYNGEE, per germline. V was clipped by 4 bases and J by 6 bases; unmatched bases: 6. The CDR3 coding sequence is TGTGCCAGCAGCCCAGGACTAGCGGGAGTCGCCGGGGAGCTGTTTTTT. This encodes CASSPGLAGVAGELFF. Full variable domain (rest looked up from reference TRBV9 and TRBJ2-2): DSGVTQTPKHLITATGQRVTLRCSPRSGDLSVYWYQQSLDQGLQFLIQYYNGEERAKGNILERFSAQQFPDLHSELNLSSLELGDSALYFCASSPGLAGVAGELFFGEGSRLTVL.

CDR3 nucleotides: TGTGCCAGCAGTTTAGGGACAGGGTACGAGCAGTACTTC. Translation: CASSLGTGYEQYF. This chain uses TRBV27 with TRBJ2-7, with 9 bases identical to TRBD1. The CDR3 sequence is 13 residues long. The ends lost 2 bases at V and 4 bases at J; junction bases unmatched: 0. From germline, CDR1 is MNHEY and CDR2 SMNVEV (reference sequence).

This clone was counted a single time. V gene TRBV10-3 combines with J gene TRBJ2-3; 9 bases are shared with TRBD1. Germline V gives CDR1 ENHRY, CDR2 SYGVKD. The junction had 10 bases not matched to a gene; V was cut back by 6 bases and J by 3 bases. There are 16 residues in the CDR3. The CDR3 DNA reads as TGTGCCATCAGCGGACAGGGGAGTTTAAGGACAGATACGCAGTATTTT. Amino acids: CAISGQGSLRTDTQYF.

This chain's CDR3 is CASSHTGLAGAYNEQFF. In DNA form, the CDR3 reads TGTGCCAGCAGCCACACCGGACTAGCGGGGGCCTACAATGAGCAGTTCTTC. V is TRBV7-6 and J is TRBJ2-1, with 13 bases identical to TRBD2. From germline, CDR1 is SGHVS and CDR2 FNYEAQ. The ends lost 5 bases at V and 2 bases at J; junction bases unmatched: 6. The CDR3 extends over 17 amino acids. The full variable domain, its missing parts supplied by reference TRBV7-6 and TRBJ2-1, is GAGVSQSPRYKVTKRGQDVALRCDPISGHVSLYWYRQALGQGPEFLTYFNYEAQQDKSGLPNDRFSAERPEGSISTLTIQRTEQRDSAMYRCASSHTGLAGAYNEQFFGPGTRLTVL.